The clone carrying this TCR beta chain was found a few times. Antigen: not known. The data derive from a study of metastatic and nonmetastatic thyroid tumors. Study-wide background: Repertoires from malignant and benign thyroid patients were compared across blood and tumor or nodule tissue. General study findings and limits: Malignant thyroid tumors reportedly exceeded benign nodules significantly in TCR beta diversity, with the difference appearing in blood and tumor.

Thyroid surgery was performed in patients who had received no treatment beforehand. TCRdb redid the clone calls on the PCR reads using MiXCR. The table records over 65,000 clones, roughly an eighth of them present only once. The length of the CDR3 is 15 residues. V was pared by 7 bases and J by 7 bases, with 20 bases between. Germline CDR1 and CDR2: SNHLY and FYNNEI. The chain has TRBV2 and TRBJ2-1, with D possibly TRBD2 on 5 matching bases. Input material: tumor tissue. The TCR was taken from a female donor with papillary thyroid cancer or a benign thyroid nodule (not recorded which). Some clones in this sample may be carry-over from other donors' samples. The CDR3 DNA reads TGTGCCAGCATCCTCATCGTGAGGGCCGGGAATGAGCAGTTCTTC. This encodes CASILIVRAGNEQFF.